This record covers a single T cell receptor beta chain. The antigen is unknown. This entry belongs to a study of cytomegalovirus exposure and HLA in healthy donors. Study-level findings and limits: TCR beta V- and J-gene trimming was later associated with a missense DCLRE1C variant. Later analysis revealed greater clonal expansion in HLA-associated TCR beta chains than in equally common others. On later analysis, the bulk of CMV-associated TCR beta chains appeared to be HLA-restricted.

Donors showed nominal health when sampled, although they likely had unrecorded immune exposures. Vbeta (60) and Jbeta (13) primers were used in the PCR. Sequencing used immunoSEQ multiplex PCR; TCRdb keeps in-frame clones, though not all of them. The sample carries under 110,000 clones, over 70% recorded once. From germline, CDR1 is MGHDK and CDR2 SYGVNS. V gave up 7 bases and J gave up 4 bases, with 11 bases separating them. This CDR3 spans 13 amino acids. The specimen was PBMCs. The source of this sequence is a man aged 50-60 years in good health and CMV-seronegative. The chain employs TRBV25-1 and TRBJ2-1; D is unresolved. DNA of the CDR3: TGTGCCAGCAACCCAACCGGGTACAATGAGCAGTTCTTC. It specifies CASNPTGYNEQFF.